Below are 17 T cell receptor beta chains sequenced from a single sample in a study of T cells in localized non-small cell lung cancer. Method: immunoSEQ multiplex PCR; TCRdb's copy keeps in-frame clones and lacks some. The sample shows some 2,000 clones, around 21% of them seen only once. The sample was lung tumor tissue, taken before any cancer treatment. Source of these receptors: a male donor older than 55 with stage I lung adenocarcinoma.

The gene calls are TRBV18 and TRBJ2-1; a weak D match, TRBD2 (5 bases). Germline V gene lookup returns CDR1 KGHSH and CDR2 LQKENI. The CDR3 has 15 amino acids. Trimming pared 1 base from V and 3 bases from J, leaving 10 bases between. CDR3 nucleotide sequence: TGTGCCAGCTCACCACAGGGCGGGTACTACAATGAGCAGTTCTTC. Its translation: CASSPQGGYYNEQFF.

Relative to its sample, this clone is medium-sized. CDR3 residues: CASSKAQGSNQPQHF. In nucleotides, the CDR3 is TGTGCCAGCAGTAAGGCACAGGGTAGCAATCAGCCCCAGCATTTT. J is TRBJ1-5 and V is TRBV6-8, with D maybe TRBD1 (6 bases). This CDR3 spans 15 amino acids. V lost 5 bases to trimming and J lost 0 bases, with 11 bases between them. Germline CDR1 and CDR2: MNHGY and SAAAGT.

The V and J genes are TRBV30 and TRBJ1-3, with TRBD1 matching 8 bases. Germline values: CDR1 GTSNPN, CDR2 SVGIG (reference sequence). Trimming cost V 4 bases and J 0 bases; bases outside gene matches: 11. This CDR3 is built from 17 residues. CDR3 loop: CAWTGIYRGGSGNTIYF. The CDR3 region has the DNA TGTGCCTGGACCGGGATTTACAGGGGGGGCTCTGGAAACACCATATATTTT.

This clone was counted only a few times. V is TRBV28 and J is TRBJ2-7; D not resolved. V gave up 6 bases and J gave up 6 bases, with 15 bases separating them. Germline CDR1 reads MDHEN; CDR2 reads SYDVKM. This CDR3 region has 13 residues. CDR3 region: CASSRGPPAEQYF. CDR3 bases: TGTGCCAGCAGCCGCGGCCCTCCGGCCGAGCAGTACTTC.

By sample fraction, this clone is medium-sized. The chain uses TRBV9 and TRBJ1-4, with a tentative D call TRBD1 (5 bases). V was cut by 3 bases and J by 0 bases, with 12 bases left in between. Germline V gene lookup returns CDR1 SGDLS and CDR2 YYNGEE. This CDR3 contains 16 residues. In DNA form, the CDR3 reads TGTGCCAGCAGCGAGGGGTCTCCTGCAACTAATGAAAAACTGTTTTTT. Amino acid sequence: CASSEGSPATNEKLFF.

The chain has TRBV6-1 and TRBJ2-7; 8 positions agree with TRBD2. This CDR3 has 15 residues. CDR1 is MNHNS, CDR2 SASEGT, per germline. The V and J ends lost 0 bases and 6 bases, in that order; junction bases with no gene match: 7. CDR3 region: CASSEASGGGSEQYF. The CDR3 DNA follows: TGTGCCAGCAGTGAAGCTTCCGGGGGGGGCTCCGAGCAGTACTTC.

This clone was detected only a few times. The genes are TRBV7-2 and TRBJ2-1; D gene uncertain. Trimming removed 2 bases at V and 5 bases at J, with 7 bases between. This CDR3 is built from 13 residues. CDR1 and CDR2 (germline): SGHTA, FQGNSA. CDR3 bases: TGTGCCAGCAGCTTATTCACAGACAATGAGCAGTTCTTC. It translates to CASSLFTDNEQFF.

The chain combines TRBV18 with TRBJ2-5; 8 nucleotides align to TRBD1. The germline gives CDR1 KGHSH, CDR2 LQKENI. The V and J ends lost 3 bases and 4 bases, in that order; junction bases with no gene match: 7. This CDR3 comprises 15 residues. CDR3: CASSPQTGARETQYF. CDR3 DNA: TGTGCCAGCTCACCTCAGACAGGGGCTAGAGAGACCCAGTACTTC.

This clone was detected only a few times. This chain uses TRBV23-1 with TRBJ1-2; D uncertain. TRBV23-1 is marked as an open reading frame, function uncertain. Trimming removed 6 bases at V and 4 bases at J, with 12 bases between. CDR3 length: 13 residues. The CDR3 bases are TGCGCCAGCAGCTTGGATCCTCCCTATGGCTACACCTTC. It yields the protein CASSLDPPYGYTF.

This clone has just a few counts. The chain uses TRBV11-3 and TRBJ2-7, with 7 positions matching TRBD2. J gave up 5 bases and V 5 bases, and 9 bases lay outside the gene matches. The CDR3 contains 14 residues. Per the germline V gene, CDR1 is SGHNT and CDR2 is YENEEA. CDR3 nucleotide sequence: TGTGCCAGCAGCAATGACGGGGGGACCAACGAGCAGTACTTC. Its protein product is CASSNDGGTNEQYF. The whole variable domain, remainder taken from reference TRBV11-3 and TRBJ2-7, is EAGVVQSPRYKIIEKKQPVAFWCNPISGHNTLYWYLQNLGQGPELLIRYENEEAVDDSQLPKDRFSAERLKGVDSTLKIQPAELGDSAVYLCASSNDGGTNEQYFGPGTRLTVT.

The chain couples TRBV9 to TRBJ1-4; the match to TRBD1 covers 12 bases. Trimming took 2 bases from V and 5 from J; bases not matched to a gene: 4. CDR1 is SGDLS and CDR2 is YYNGEE in the germline V gene. The CDR3 sequence is 16 residues long. The CDR3 loop reads CASSVLGTGGNEKLFF. The CDR3 DNA reads TGTGCCAGCAGCGTGCTAGGGACAGGGGGCAATGAAAAACTGTTTTTT.

The chain employs TRBV19 and TRBJ1-1; D uncertain. The CDR3 runs 20 residues. V was trimmed by 7 bases and J by 3 bases, leaving 33 bases between them. CDR1 is LNHDA, CDR2 SQIVND, per germline (reference sequence). CDR3 region: CASIKGGLIYQARKDTEAFF. In nucleotides, the CDR3 is TGTGCCAGTATCAAAGGAGGGTTGATTTACCAAGCCCGGAAGGACACTGAAGCTTTCTTT.

The chain employs TRBV18 and TRBJ2-7; TRBD2 agrees at 10 bases. The CDR3 loop spans 15 amino acids. Germline assignment: CDR1 KGHSH and CDR2 LQKENI. V was clipped by 3 bases and J by 3 bases; unmatched bases: 5. The CDR3 is CASSPQAGGLYEQYF. The CDR3 DNA follows: TGTGCCAGCTCACCGCAAGCGGGAGGGCTCTACGAGCAGTACTTC.

This clone is judged large. The chain carries TRBV9 and TRBJ2-1; 13 positions match TRBD2. Losses at the gene ends were 5 bases for V and 2 bases for J; bases not matched to a gene: 7. This CDR3 has 17 residues. Germline loops: CDR1 SGDLS, CDR2 YYNGEE. CDR3 protein: CASSDRTSGGPYNEQFF. The CDR3, as DNA: TGTGCCAGCAGTGACCGGACTAGCGGGGGCCCCTACAATGAGCAGTTCTTC.

This clone was seen a handful of times. The J gene is TRBJ2-5, the V gene TRBV30; TRBD1 might be the D (5 bases). This CDR3 is built from 13 residues. The germline CDR1 and CDR2 sequences are GTSNPN and SVGIG (reference sequence). Trimming stripped 2 bases from V and 4 bases from J, with 11 bases between. The CDR3 DNA reads TGTGCCTGGAGTATTCGACAGTCAGAGACCCAGTACTTC. Its translation: CAWSIRQSETQYF.

The V gene is TRBV18, the J gene TRBJ1-2; D perhaps matches TRBD1 (5 bases). V was pared by 1 base and J by 2 bases, with 8 bases between. This CDR3 comprises 14 residues. Germline loops: CDR1 KGHSH, CDR2 LQKENI. CDR3 sequence: CASSPLQENYGYTF. The CDR3 DNA follows: TGTGCCAGCTCACCACTACAGGAGAACTATGGCTACACCTTC.

This clone was counted only a few times. V and J are TRBV12-5 and TRBJ2-1; D is ambiguous. CDR1 is LGHNT, CDR2 FRNRAP, per germline. The CDR3 loop spans 12 amino acids. Here the CDR3 reads CASKLTLDEQFF. In nucleotides, the CDR3 is TGTGCCAGCAAGCTGACTCTGGATGAGCAGTTCTTC. The full variable domain, completed using reference TRBV12-5 and TRBJ2-1, is DARVTQTPRHKVTEMGQEVTMRCQPILGHNTVFWYRQTMMQGLELLAYFRNRAPLDDSGMPKDRFSAEMPDATLATLKIQPSEPRDSAVYFCASKLTLDEQFFGPGTRLTVL.